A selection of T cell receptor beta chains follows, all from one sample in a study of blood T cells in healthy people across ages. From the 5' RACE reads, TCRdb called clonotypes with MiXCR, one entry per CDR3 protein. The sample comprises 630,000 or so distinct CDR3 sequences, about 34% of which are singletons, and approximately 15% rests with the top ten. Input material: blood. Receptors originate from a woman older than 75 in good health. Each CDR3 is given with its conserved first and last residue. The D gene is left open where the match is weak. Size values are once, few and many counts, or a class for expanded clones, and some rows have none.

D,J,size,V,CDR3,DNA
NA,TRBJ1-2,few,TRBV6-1,CASSEDPVSNYGYTF,TGTGCCAGCAGTGAAGATCCGGTGTCTAACTATGGCTACACCTTC
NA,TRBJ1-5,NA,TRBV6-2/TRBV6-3,CASSYSGRGNQPQHF,TGTGCCAGCAGTTACTCGGGGAGAGGCAATCAGCCCCAGCATTTT
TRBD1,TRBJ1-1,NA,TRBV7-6,CASSFGTGKAVF,TGTGCCAGCAGCTTCGGGACAGGGAAAGCTGTCTTT
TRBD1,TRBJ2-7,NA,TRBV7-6,CASSQRDRDSYEQYF,TGTGCCAGCAGCCAAAGGGACAGGGACTCCTACGAGCAGTACTTC
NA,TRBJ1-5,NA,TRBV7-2,CASSLDGNSYQPQHF,TGTGCCAGCAGCTTAGATGGAAACTCGTATCAGCCCCAGCATTTT
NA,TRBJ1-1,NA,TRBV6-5,CASRPGGTEAFF,TGTGCCAGCAGGCCCGGCGGCACTGAAGCTTTCTTT
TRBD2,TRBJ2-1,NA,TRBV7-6,CASSSSGGGPLEQFF,TGTGCCAGCAGCTCTAGCGGGGGGGGGCCCCTAGAGCAGTTCTTC
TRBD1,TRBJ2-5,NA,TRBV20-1,CSARRTGVSQETQYF,TGCAGTGCTAGGAGGACAGGGGTGTCCCAAGAGACCCAGTACTTC
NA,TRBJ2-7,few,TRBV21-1,CASSNIRGADEQYF,TGTGCCAGCAGCAACATAAGGGGAGCCGACGAGCAGTACTTC
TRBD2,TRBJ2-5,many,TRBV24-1,CATSDLQGGGPETQYF,TGTGCCACCAGTGATTTGCAAGGCGGGGGGCCGGAGACCCAGTACTTC
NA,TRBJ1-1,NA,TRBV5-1,CASSLEAAYTEAFF,TGCGCCAGCAGCTTGGAGGCGGCCTACACTGAAGCTTTCTTT
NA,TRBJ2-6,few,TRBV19,CASSTPPGGGTNVLTF,TGTGCCAGTAGTACGCCGCCAGGGGGAGGGACCAACGTCCTGACTTTC
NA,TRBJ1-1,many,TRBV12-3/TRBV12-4,CASSDAPNTEAFF,TGTGCCAGCAGTGACGCCCCGAACACTGAAGCTTTCTTT
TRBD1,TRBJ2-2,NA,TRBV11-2,CASSLGGGQGSGELFF,TGTGCCAGCAGCTTAGGGGGGGGACAGGGGTCCGGGGAGCTGTTTTTT
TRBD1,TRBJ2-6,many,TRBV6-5,CASRPGTAGANVLTF,TGTGCCAGCAGACCCGGGACAGCTGGGGCCAACGTCCTGACTTTC
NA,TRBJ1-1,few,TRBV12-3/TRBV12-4,CASSETTDEAFF,TGTGCCAGCAGCGAAACGACAGATGAAGCTTTCTTT
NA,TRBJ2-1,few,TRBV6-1,CASSSGTFYNEQFF,TGTGCCAGCAGTTCCGGGACGTTCTACAATGAGCAGTTCTTC
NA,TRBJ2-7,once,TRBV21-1,CASSKGRTHYEQYF,TGTGCCAGCAGCAAAGGGAGGACCCACTACGAGCAGTACTTC
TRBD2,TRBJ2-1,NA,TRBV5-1,CASRSETSGGNEQFF,TGCGCCAGCAGATCTGAGACTAGCGGGGGTAATGAGCAGTTCTTC
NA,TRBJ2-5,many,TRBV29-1,CSVEGGQLFGRSQETQYF,TGCAGCGTTGAGGGGGGGCAGTTGTTCGGTCGGTCGCAAGAGACCCAGTACTTC
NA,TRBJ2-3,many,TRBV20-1,CSAAKGTQYF,TGCAGTGCGGCAAAGGGTACGCAGTATTTT
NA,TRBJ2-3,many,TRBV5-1,CASSNAGMSTDTQYF,TGCGCCAGCAGCAACGCGGGGATGAGCACAGATACGCAGTATTTT
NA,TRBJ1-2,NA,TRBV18,CASSPGTRDGYTF,TGTGCCAGCTCACCCGGGACCCGAGATGGCTACACCTTC
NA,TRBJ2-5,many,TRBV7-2,CASAGRAIQETQYF,TGTGCCAGCGCGGGTCGGGCCATCCAAGAGACCCAGTACTTC
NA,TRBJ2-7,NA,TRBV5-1,CASRGQQGGAYEQYF,TGCGCCAGCAGGGGACAACAGGGTGGGGCCTACGAGCAGTACTTC
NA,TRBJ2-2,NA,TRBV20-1,CSARRTGERFF,TGCAGTGCTAGAAGGACCGGGGAGCGGTTTTTT
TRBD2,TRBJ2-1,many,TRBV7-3,CASSPFSGGGDNEQFF,TGTGCCAGCAGCCCTTTTTCCGGGGGGGGCGACAATGAGCAGTTCTTC
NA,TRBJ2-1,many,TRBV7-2,CASSPFGTGSREFF,NA
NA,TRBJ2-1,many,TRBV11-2,CASSQERSREQFF,TGTGCCAGCAGCCAAGAACGGAGCAGGGAGCAGTTCTTC
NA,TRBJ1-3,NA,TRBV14,CASSLGGTIYF,TGTGCCAGCAGCCTGGGGGGCACCATATATTTT
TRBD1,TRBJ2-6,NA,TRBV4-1,CASSQDEGAPGANVLTF,TGCGCCAGCAGCCAAGATGAGGGGGCCCCTGGGGCCAACGTCCTGACTTTC
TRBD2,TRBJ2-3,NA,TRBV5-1,CASSLEGGSGPDTQYF,TGCGCCAGCAGCTTGGAGGGCGGGAGCGGACCAGATACGCAGTATTTT
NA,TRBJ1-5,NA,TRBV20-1,CSAVTGTGNNQPQHF,TGCAGTGCTGTTACCGGGACGGGGAATAATCAGCCCCAGCATTTT
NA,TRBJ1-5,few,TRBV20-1,CSASRGGAGQPQHF,TGCAGTGCTAGCCGAGGGGGGGCAGGTCAGCCCCAGCATTTT
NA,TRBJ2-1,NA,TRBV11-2,CASSPQTARNQETQFF,TGTGCCAGCAGCCCCCAAACCGCTCGAAATCAAGAGACCCAGTTCTTC
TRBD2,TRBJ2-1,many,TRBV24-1,CATSDPTAGTSGYNEQFF,TGTGCCACCAGTGACCCAACGGCCGGGACTAGCGGTTACAATGAGCAGTTCTTC
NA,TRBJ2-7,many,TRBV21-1,CASSKKRGTGVNHEQYF,TGTGCCAGCAGCAAAAAAAGGGGGACAGGGGTTAACCACGAGCAGTACTTC
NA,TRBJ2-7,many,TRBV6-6,CASSYLGQAYEQYF,TGTGCCAGCAGTTACTTGGGACAAGCCTACGAGCAGTACTTC
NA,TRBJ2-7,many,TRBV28,CASSPGVGEQYF,TGTGCCAGCAGTCCCGGGGTGGGCGAGCAGTACTTC
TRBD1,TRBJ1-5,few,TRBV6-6,CASSSNFDRGGNQPQHF,TGTGCCAGCAGTTCCAATTTCGACAGGGGCGGGAATCAGCCCCAGCATTTT
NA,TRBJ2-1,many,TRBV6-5,CASTPWAGAYNEQFF,TGTGCCAGCACCCCATGGGCAGGAGCTTACAATGAGCAGTTCTTC
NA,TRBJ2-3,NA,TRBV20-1,CSAREQSVTARRTDTQYF,TGCAGTGCTAGAGAACAGTCAGTGACAGCCAGACGCACAGATACGCAGTATTTT
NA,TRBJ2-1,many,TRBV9,CASSVVGYGNEQFF,TGTGCCAGCAGCGTAGTGGGCTACGGCAATGAGCAGTTCTTC
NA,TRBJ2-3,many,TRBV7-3,CASSPGVDTQYF,TGTGCCAGCAGCCCCGGTGTGGATACGCAGTATTTT
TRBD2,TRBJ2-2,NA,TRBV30,CAWGHSGYTGELFF,TGTGCCTGGGGGCATAGCGGGTACACCGGGGAGCTGTTTTTT
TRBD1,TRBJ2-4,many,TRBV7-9,CASSSQGAKNIQYF,TGTGCCAGCAGCTCACAGGGGGCCAAAAACATTCAGTACTTC
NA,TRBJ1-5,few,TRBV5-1,CASSLGPLVNQPQHF,TGCGCCAGCAGCTTGGGCCCCCTGGTAAATCAGCCCCAGCATTTT
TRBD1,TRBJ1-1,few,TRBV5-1,CASSIGTGTGDTEAFF,TGCGCCAGCAGCATAGGGACAGGGACTGGGGACACTGAAGCTTTCTTT
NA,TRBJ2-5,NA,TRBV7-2,CASSLVLTSNEQYF,TGTGCCAGCAGCTTAGTGCTGACCTCTAATGAGCAGTACTTC
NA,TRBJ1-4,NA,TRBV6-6,CASSYIGGQLNEKLFF,TGTGCCAGCAGTTACATAGGCGGACAGCTCAATGAAAAACTGTTTTTT
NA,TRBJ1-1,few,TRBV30,CAWIGGLGAFF,TGTGCCTGGATAGGTGGGCTTGGAGCTTTCTTT
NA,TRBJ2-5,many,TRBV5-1,CASSSGRGPSSQETQYF,TGCGCCAGCAGCTCGGGCCGGGGCCCCTCCTCCCAAGAGACCCAGTACTTC
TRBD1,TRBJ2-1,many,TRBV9,CASSVAPRTGHYNEQFF,TGTGCCAGCAGCGTAGCCCCTCGGACAGGCCACTACAATGAGCAGTTCTTC
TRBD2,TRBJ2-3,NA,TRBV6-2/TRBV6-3,CASSPASGATQYF,TGTGCCAGCAGTCCCGCTAGCGGTGCTACGCAGTATTTT
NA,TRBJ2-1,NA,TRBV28,CAGSQSGTQFF,TGTGCCGGCAGTCAGTCCGGGACGCAGTTCTTC
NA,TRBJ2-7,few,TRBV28,CACRAQGSYAYEQYF,TGTGCCTGCAGAGCTCAGGGATCTTACGCCTACGAGCAGTACTTC
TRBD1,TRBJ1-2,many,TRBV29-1,CSAATGAYGYTF,TGCAGCGCCGCGACAGGGGCCTATGGCTACACCTTC
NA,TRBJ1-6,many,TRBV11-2,CASSSENSPLHF,TGTGCCAGCAGCTCCGAGAATTCACCCCTCCACTTT
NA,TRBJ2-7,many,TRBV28,CASSAEQPSYEQYF,TGTGCCAGCAGTGCCGAACAGCCCTCCTACGAGCAGTACTTC
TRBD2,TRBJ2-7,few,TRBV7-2,CASSSEAGGVGSYEQYF,TGTGCCAGCAGCTCAGAAGCGGGGGGGGTAGGGTCCTACGAGCAGTACTTC